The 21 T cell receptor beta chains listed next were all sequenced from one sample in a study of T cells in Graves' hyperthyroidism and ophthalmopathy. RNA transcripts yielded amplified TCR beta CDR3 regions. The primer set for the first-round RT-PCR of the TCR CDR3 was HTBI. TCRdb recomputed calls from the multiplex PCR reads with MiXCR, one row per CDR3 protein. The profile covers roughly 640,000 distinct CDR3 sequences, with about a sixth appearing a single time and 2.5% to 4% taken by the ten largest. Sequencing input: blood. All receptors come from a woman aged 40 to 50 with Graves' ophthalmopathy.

The CDR3 nucleotides are TGTGCCAGCAGTGTCCCCCCTCAGCCCCAGCATTTT. Protein: CASSVPPQPQHF. V and J are TRBV6-2 or TRBV6-3 and TRBJ1-5; unclear D gene. This CDR3 comprises 12 residues. Trimming shortened V by 5 bases and J by 6 bases, and 8 bases separated the two germline ends. From germline, CDR1 is MNHEY and CDR2 SVGEGT.

CDR3 in amino acids: CASCGQGSSYNSPLHF. CDR3 coding DNA: TGTGCCAGCTGCGGACAGGGAAGCTCCTATAATTCACCCCTCCACTTT. This chain connects TRBV6-2 or TRBV6-3 to TRBJ1-6; the match to TRBD1 covers 8 bases. This CDR3 has 16 residues. V trimming: 8 bases; J trimming: 0 bases; junction bases outside the gene matches: 6. Per germline, CDR1 MNHEY and CDR2 SVGEGT.

The CDR3 DNA reads as TGTGCCAGCAGCCGACCGGGACTAGCCTACGAGCAGTACTTC. Its translation: CASSRPGLAYEQYF. This rearrangement joins TRBV3-1 to TRBJ2-7; TRBD2 agrees at 8 bases. With V trimmed by 4 bases and J by 2 bases, 4 bases remained unmatched. CDR1 is LGHDT and CDR2 is YNNKEL in the germline V gene (reference sequence). The CDR3 runs to 14 residues.

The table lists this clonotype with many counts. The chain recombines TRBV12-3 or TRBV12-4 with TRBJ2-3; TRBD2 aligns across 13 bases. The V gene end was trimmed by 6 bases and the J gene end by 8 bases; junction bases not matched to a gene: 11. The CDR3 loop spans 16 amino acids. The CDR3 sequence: CASRQTSGGAKSTQYF. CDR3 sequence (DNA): TGTGCCAGCAGACAAACTAGCGGGGGGGCAAAAAGTACGCAGTATTTT.

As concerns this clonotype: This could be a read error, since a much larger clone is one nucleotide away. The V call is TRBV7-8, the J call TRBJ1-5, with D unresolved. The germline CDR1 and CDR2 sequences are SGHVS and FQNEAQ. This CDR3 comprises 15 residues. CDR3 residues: CANSPGWGSNQPQHF. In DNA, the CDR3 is TGTGCCAACAGCCCGGGGTGGGGAAGCAATCAGCCCCAGCATTTT.

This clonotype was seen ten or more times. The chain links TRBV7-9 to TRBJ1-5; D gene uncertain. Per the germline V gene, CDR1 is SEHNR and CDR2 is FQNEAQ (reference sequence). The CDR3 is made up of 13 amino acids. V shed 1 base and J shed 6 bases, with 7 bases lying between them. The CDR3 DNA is TGTGCCAGCAGCTTAGAGGGCAGTCAGCCCCAGCATTTT. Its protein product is CASSLEGSQPQHF.

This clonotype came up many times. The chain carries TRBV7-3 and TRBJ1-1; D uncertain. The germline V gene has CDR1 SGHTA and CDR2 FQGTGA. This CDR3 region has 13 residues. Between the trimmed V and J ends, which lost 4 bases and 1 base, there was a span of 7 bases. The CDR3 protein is CASSSGPNTEAFF. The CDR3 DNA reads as TGTGCCAGCAGCTCCGGTCCGAACACTGAAGCTTTCTTT.

The DNA for the CDR3 is TGCGCCAGCAGCTTGGCCGTGGGGTTGGATACTGAAGCTTTCTTT. Translation gives CASSLAVGLDTEAFF. The gene calls are TRBV5-1 and TRBJ1-1; D unresolved. Trimming left V 0 bases short and J 5 bases short, with 14 bases between. This CDR3 region has 15 residues. Germline V gene lookup returns CDR1 SGHRS and CDR2 YFSETQ.

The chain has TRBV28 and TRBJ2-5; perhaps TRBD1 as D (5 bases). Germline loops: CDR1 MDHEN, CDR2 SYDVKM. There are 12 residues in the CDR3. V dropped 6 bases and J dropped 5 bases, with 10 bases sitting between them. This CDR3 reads CASRSSGETQYF. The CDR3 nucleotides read TGTGCCAGCAGATCGTCAGGGGAGACCCAGTACTTC.

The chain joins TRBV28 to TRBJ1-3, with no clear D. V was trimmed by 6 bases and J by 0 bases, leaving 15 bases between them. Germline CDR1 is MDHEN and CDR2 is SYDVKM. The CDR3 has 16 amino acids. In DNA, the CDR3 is TGTGCCAGCAGCGGTGGAGGCTTTCTCTCTGGAAACACCATATATTTT. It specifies CASSGGGFLSGNTIYF.

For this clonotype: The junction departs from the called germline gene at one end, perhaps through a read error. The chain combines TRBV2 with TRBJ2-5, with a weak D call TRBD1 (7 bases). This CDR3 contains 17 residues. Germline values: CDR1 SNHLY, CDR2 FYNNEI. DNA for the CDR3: TGCGCCAGCAGCCCCGAACCAGGGGGGATAATTCAAGAGACCCAGTACTTC. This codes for CASSPEPGGIIQETQYF.

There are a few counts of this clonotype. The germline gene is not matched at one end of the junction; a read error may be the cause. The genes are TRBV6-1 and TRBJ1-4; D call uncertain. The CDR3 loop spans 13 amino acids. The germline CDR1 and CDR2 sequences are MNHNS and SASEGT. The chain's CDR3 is CAIGYSTSEKLFF. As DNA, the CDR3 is TGTGCTATTGGGTATTCAACTAGTGAAAAACTGTTTTTT.

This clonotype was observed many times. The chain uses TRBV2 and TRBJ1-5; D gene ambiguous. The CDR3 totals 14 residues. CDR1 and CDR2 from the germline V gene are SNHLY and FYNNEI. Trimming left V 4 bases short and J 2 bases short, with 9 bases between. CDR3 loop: CASSVTTRNQPQHF. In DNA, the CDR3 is TGTGCCAGCAGTGTCACTACCCGCAATCAGCCCCAGCATTTT. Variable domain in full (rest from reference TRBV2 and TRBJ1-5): EPEVTQTPSHQVTQMGQEVILRCVPISNHLYFYWYRQILGQKVEFLVSFYNNEISEKSEIFDDQFSVERPDGSNFTLKIRSTKLEDSAMYFCASSVTTRNQPQHFGDGTRLSIL.

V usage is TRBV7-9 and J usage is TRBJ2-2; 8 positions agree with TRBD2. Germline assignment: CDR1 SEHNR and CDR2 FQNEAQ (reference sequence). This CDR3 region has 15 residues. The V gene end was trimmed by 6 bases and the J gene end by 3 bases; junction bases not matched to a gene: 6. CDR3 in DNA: TGTGCCAGCAGGACTGCGGGGGGTGACACCGGGGAGCTGTTTTTT. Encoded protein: CASRTAGGDTGELFF.

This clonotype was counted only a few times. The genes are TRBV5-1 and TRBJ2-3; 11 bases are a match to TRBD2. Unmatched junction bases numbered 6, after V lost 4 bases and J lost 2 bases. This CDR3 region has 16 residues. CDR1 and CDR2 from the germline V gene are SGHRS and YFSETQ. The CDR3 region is CASSVQTSGTTDTQYF. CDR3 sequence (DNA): TGCGCCAGCAGCGTACAGACTAGCGGGACCACAGATACGCAGTATTTT. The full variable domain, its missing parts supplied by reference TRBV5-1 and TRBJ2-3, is KAGVTQTPRYLIKTRGQQVTLSCSPISGHRSVSWYQQTPGQGLQFLFEYFSETQRNKGNFPGRFSGRQFSNSRSEMNVSTLELGDSALYLCASSVQTSGTTDTQYFGPGTRLTVL.

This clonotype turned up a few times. CDR3 sequence (DNA): TGTGCCAGCAGCTTAGGTGCCAGGGCGGATGAGAAGCAGTACTTC. This gives the protein CASSLGARADEKQYF. The chain recombines TRBV7-9 with TRBJ2-7, with D possibly being TRBD1 (5 bases). In germline, CDR1 is SEHNR, CDR2 FQNEAQ (reference sequence). The CDR3 is 15 residues long. The ends were cut back, 1 base at V and 8 bases at J, with 18 bases in the middle.

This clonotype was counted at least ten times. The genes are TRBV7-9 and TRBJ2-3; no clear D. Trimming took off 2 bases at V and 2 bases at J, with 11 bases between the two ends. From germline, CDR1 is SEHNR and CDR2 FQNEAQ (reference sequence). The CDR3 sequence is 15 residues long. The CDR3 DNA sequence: TGTGCCAGCAGCTTAACTTCAGTCGACACAGATACGCAGTATTTT. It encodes CASSLTSVDTDTQYF. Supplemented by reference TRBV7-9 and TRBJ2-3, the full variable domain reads DTGVSQNPRHKITKRGQNVTFRCDPISEHNRLYWYRQTLGQGPEFLTYFQNEAQLEKSRLLSDRFSAERPKGSFSTLEIQRTEQGDSAMYLCASSLTSVDTDTQYFGPGTRLTVL.

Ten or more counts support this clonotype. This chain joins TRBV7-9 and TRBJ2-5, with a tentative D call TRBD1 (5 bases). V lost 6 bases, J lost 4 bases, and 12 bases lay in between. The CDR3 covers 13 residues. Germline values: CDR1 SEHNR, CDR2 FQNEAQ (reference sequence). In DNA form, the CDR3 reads TGTGCCAGCAGGGAAGGGGTAGGAGAGACCCAGTACTTC. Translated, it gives CASREGVGETQYF.

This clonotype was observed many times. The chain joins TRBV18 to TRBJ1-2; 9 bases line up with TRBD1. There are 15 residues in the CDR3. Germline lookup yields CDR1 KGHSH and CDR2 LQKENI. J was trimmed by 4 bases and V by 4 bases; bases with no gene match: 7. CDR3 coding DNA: TGTGCCAGCTCACGCACAGGGGGCAGGATCTATGGCTACACCTTC. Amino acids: CASSRTGGRIYGYTF.

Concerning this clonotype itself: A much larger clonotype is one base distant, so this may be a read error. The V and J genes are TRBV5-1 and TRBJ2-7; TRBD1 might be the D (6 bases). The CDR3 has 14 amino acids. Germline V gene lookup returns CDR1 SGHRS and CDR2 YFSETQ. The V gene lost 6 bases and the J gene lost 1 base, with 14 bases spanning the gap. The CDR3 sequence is CASNFDRLSYEQYF. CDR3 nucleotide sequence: TGCGCCAGCAATTTCGACAGGCTATCCTACGAGCAGTACTTC.

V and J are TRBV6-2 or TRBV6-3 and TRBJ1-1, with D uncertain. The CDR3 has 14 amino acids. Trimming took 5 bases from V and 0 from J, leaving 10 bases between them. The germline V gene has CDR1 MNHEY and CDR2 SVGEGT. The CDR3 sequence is CASSNYGLNTEAFF. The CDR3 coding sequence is TGTGCCAGCAGTAACTATGGGTTGAACACTGAAGCTTTCTTT.